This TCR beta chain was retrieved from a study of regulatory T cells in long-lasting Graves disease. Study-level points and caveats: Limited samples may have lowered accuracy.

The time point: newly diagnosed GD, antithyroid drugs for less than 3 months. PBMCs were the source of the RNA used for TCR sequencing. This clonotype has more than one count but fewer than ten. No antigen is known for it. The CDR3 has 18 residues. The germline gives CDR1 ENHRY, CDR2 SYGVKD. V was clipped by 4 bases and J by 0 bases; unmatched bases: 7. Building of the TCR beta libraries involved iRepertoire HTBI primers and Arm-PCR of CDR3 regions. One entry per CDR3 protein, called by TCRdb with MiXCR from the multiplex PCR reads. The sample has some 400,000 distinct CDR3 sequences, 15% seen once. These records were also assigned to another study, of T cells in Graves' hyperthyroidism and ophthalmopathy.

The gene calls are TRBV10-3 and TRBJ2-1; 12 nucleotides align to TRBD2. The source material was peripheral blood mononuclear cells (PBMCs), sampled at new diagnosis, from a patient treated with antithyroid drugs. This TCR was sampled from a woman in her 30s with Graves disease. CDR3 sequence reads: CAISGGLAGQSSYNEQFF. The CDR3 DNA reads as TGTGCCATCAGTGGGGGACTAGCGGGCCAAAGCTCCTACAATGAGCAGTTCTTC.